This TCR beta chain originates from a study of shared clonotypes between healthy human individuals. Overall study results and limits: The represented genetic and exposure-history diversity was limited by the small number of donors. Naive subsets, compared against memory subsets, generally had larger estimated richness values.

CDR3 length: 13 residues. Germline CDR1 reads MNHNY; CDR2 reads SVGAGI (reference sequence). V lost 6 bases and J 3 bases, leaving 9 bases between the germline ends. TCRdb's copy holds only in-frame clones and misses some; the assay was immunoSEQ multiplex PCR. The repertoire holds about 2.4 million clones, roughly 93% seen once, with approximately 0.35% in the top ten. Comment on this clone: The antigen remains unidentified.

Donors, without exception, were Caucasian adults residing in Nashville, Tennessee. This receptor was obtained from a man younger than 35 in good health. Some clones in this sample may be carry-over from other donors' samples. Sequences were obtained from naive CD4+ T cells from PBMCs. Subset reported: CD45RA+ positively selected. The V gene is TRBV6-6, the J gene TRBJ2-1, with D uncertain. The CDR3 DNA sequence: TGTGCCAGCAGCCTCCGCTTCTACAATGAGCAGTTCTTC. Translated, it gives CASSLRFYNEQFF.